The T cell receptor (beta chain) under discussion was sequenced for a study of OX40 agonist ivuxolimab in advanced cancers. Study results and caveats: In general, CD8+ T cells held more expanded clones than CD4+ did, on average.

Concerning this clone itself: Antigen specificity is unknown.

Profiling relied on immunoSEQ multiplex PCR, and the TCRdb table lists in-frame clones only, not all of them. The profile shows 25,000 to 40,000 clones, 65% to 85% of them singletons. V was cut by 6 bases and J by 6 bases, with 11 bases left in between. CDR3 length equals 12 residues. In germline, CDR1 is MNHEY, CDR2 SMNVEV (reference sequence). Patients were ruled out by autoimmune disease history or systemic immunosuppression. This TCR derives from an adult with an advanced solid tumor such as melanoma, head and neck, liver or kidney cancer. The J gene is TRBJ1-1, the V gene TRBV27, with unresolved D. The input for sequencing was CD4+ or CD8+ T cells sorted from blood, taken in a trial of the OX40 agonist ivuxolimab. CDR3 nucleotide sequence: TGTGCCAGCAGCCGGTTCGGGGCTGAAGCTTTCTTT. It specifies CASSRFGAEAFF.